The clone carrying this T cell receptor (beta chain) has ten or more counts. By 5'RACE template switching, TCR cDNA was produced, with a universal primer site and UMIs added in the process. Via MiXCR, TCRdb re-called the 5' RACE reads, giving one row per CDR3 protein. This sample carries roughly 96,000 distinct CDR3 sequences, over 8% of them seen once, and the ten largest clones take over 15%. The CDR3 totals 18 residues. J was trimmed by 6 bases and V by 0 bases; bases with no gene match: 13. Looked up from germline, CDR1 is DFQATT and CDR2 is SNEGSKA (reference sequence). This record belongs to a study of T cells after yellow fever vaccination. Study-wide context: Fractions containing few cells were prepared with SMART-Seq v4 Ultra Low Input.

Overall study findings and caveats: Booster samples showed a return of most primary-vaccination clones (around 95% CD4, 70% to 90% CD8). Peaking on day 5 versus 15, the secondary response was faster but weaker.

This chain joins TRBV20-1 and TRBJ2-3, with TRBD2 identical over 12 bases. The sample in question was CD8+ T cells not binding an NS4B(214-222) dextramer, sorted from PBMCs, obtained more than 14 days after the first yellow fever vaccination. The sequence was collected from a man aged 18 to 29 who received the YFV17D yellow fever vaccine. CDR3 residues: CSARDPSGGAGQQDTQYF. The CDR3 DNA sequence: TGCAGTGCTAGAGATCCTAGCGGGGGGGCAGGTCAACAGGATACGCAGTATTTT.